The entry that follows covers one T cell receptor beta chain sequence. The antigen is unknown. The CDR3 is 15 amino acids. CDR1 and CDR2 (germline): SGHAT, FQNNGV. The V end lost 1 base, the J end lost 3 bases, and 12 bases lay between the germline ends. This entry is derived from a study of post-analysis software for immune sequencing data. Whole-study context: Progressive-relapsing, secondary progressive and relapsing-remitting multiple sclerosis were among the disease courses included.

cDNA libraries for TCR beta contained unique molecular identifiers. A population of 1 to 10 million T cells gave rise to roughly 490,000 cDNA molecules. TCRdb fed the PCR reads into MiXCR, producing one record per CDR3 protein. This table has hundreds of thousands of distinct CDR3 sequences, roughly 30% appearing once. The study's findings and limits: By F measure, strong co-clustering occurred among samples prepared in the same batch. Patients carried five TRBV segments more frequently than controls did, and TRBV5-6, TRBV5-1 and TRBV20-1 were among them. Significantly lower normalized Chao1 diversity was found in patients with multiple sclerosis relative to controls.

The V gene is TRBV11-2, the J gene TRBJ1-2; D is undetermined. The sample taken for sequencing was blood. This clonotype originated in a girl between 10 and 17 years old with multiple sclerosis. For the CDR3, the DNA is TGTGCCAGCAGCTTAGGAGGGAATCCGGACTATGGCTACACCTTC. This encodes CASSLGGNPDYGYTF.